These 30 T cell receptor beta chains came from one sample sequenced in a study of blood T cell repertoires in COVID-19. Assay: immunoSEQ multiplex PCR; the TCRdb copy retains only in-frame clones and omits some. The sample carries around 160,000 clones, 84% recorded once. Sequencing was performed on PBMCs or T cells enriched from blood (not recorded which). Receptors originate from a woman aged 45 to 65 who had been exposed to COVID-19.

The V gene is TRBV7-6, the J gene TRBJ1-2, with D maybe TRBD1 (5 bases). CDR3 length: 13 amino acids. From germline, CDR1 is SGHVS and CDR2 FNYEAQ. Trimming took off 2 bases at V and 4 bases at J, with 8 bases between the two ends. For the CDR3, the DNA is TGTGCCAGCAGCTTACAGGGTTCCTATGGCTACACCTTC. Protein product: CASSLQGSYGYTF.

This clone was observed a single time. The chain carries TRBV5-1 and TRBJ1-1; no reliable D call. Germline lookup yields CDR1 SGHRS and CDR2 YFSETQ. The CDR3 is 16 amino acids. Trimming took 7 bases from V and 0 from J, leaving 19 bases between them. Here the CDR3 reads CASGSGSWVMNTEAFF. The DNA of the CDR3 is TGCGCCAGCGGCTCGGGTTCTTGGGTAATGAACACTGAAGCTTTCTTT.

The chain employs TRBV13 and TRBJ2-7; TRBD2 agrees at 7 bases. Trimming cost V 1 base and J 5 bases; bases outside gene matches: 8. This CDR3 region has 15 residues. CDR1 is PRHDT and CDR2 is FYEKMQ in the germline V gene (reference sequence). The CDR3 loop is CASSLVLAGGNEQYF. The CDR3 nucleotides read TGTGCCAGCAGCTTAGTGTTAGCGGGCGGGAACGAGCAGTACTTC.

The V and J genes are TRBV27 and TRBJ2-4; D is ambiguous. The germline V gene has CDR1 MNHEY and CDR2 SMNVEV (reference sequence). The CDR3 covers 14 residues. The V end was cut by 3 bases, the J end by 8 bases, with 14 bases between. This CDR3 is CASSFLPIADIQYF. CDR3 coding DNA: TGTGCCAGCAGTTTTCTCCCGATCGCGGACATTCAGTACTTC.

The rearrangement links TRBV20-1 to TRBJ1-5, with a weak D call TRBD1 (5 bases). Between the trimmed V and J ends, which lost 5 bases and 11 bases, there was a span of 13 bases. In germline, CDR1 is DFQATT, CDR2 SNEGSKA (reference sequence). This CDR3 spans 11 amino acids. The CDR3 sequence: CSALGRGAQHF. In DNA form, the CDR3 reads TGCAGTGCTTTAGGTCGGGGGGCCCAGCATTTT.

The V and J genes are TRBV3-1 (or the pseudogene TRBV3-2) and TRBJ2-3; D possibly corresponds to TRBD2 (7 bases). This CDR3 is 15 amino acids long. Germline V gives CDR1 LGHDT, CDR2 YNNKEL (reference sequence). Trimming took 0 bases from V and 2 from J, leaving 9 bases between them. In nucleotides, the CDR3 is TGTGCCAGCAGCCAAGATCGGGGGGCCACAGATACGCAGTATTTT. This sequence encodes CASSQDRGATDTQYF.

The genes are TRBV30 and TRBJ2-5, with D hard to call. This CDR3 region has 11 residues. Germline V CDR1 and CDR2: GTSNPN, SVGIG (reference sequence). Deletions cut 4 bases from V and 4 bases from J, with 7 bases between. The CDR3, as DNA: TGTGCCTGGACAGGCCGAGAGACCCAGTACTTC. It encodes CAWTGRETQYF.

This clone was found a few times. CDR3 sequence reads: CASSLETRNTDTQYF. The CDR3 bases are TGTGCCAGCAGCTTAGAGACTAGAAACACAGATACGCAGTATTTT. The chain is built from TRBV7-6 and TRBJ2-3; weak D call: TRBD2 (6 bases). The germline V gene has CDR1 SGHVS and CDR2 FNYEAQ. The CDR3 loop spans 15 amino acids. V dropped 1 base and J dropped 2 bases, with 10 bases sitting between them.

The chain links TRBV7-9 to TRBJ1-3, with unresolved D. Between the trimmed V and J ends, which lost 1 base and 0 bases, there was a span of 7 bases. The CDR3 runs 15 residues. Germline CDR1 SEHNR, CDR2 FQNEAQ (reference sequence). CDR3 region: CASSLGSSSGNTIYF. CDR3 nucleotides: TGTGCCAGCAGCTTAGGGTCTAGCTCTGGAAACACCATATATTTT.

This sequence joins TRBV7-8 and TRBJ1-1; a weak D match, TRBD1 (5 bases). V shed 3 bases and J shed 2 bases, with 13 bases lying between them. Germline V gene data show CDR1 as SGHVS and CDR2 as FQNEAQ. This CDR3 has 15 amino acids. CDR3 DNA: TGTGCCAGCAGCTTGCTCAGCGGGGCAAACACTGAAGCTTTCTTT. Its translation is CASSLLSGANTEAFF.

The rearrangement links TRBV2 to TRBJ2-1; 15 nucleotides align to TRBD2. The V gene's germline CDR1 is SNHLY and CDR2 FYNNEI. The CDR3 loop spans 15 amino acids. Trimming at V came to 6 bases and at J to 10 bases, leaving 7 bases not matched to a gene. This CDR3 reads CASSRTSGGAGEQFF. The DNA for the CDR3 is TGTGCCAGCAGCCGGACTAGCGGGGGGGCGGGCGAGCAGTTCTTC. The full variable domain, its missing parts supplied by reference TRBV2 and TRBJ2-1, is EPEVTQTPSHQVTQMGQEVILRCVPISNHLYFYWYRQILGQKVEFLVSFYNNEISEKSEIFDDQFSVERPDGSNFTLKIRSTKLEDSAMYFCASSRTSGGAGEQFFGPGTRLTVL.

The gene calls are TRBV19 and TRBJ1-1; D is perhaps TRBD1 (5 bases). Trimming cost V 4 bases and J 8 bases, with 14 bases left between them. The CDR3 consists of 13 residues. CDR1 LNHDA and CDR2 SQIVND come from the germline V gene (reference sequence). The CDR3 here is CASSSRGSGEAFF. Here the CDR3 DNA reads TGTGCCAGTAGTAGTAGGGGATCAGGGGAAGCTTTCTTT. Full variable domain (remainder filled in from reference TRBV19 and TRBJ1-1): DGGITQSPKYLFRKEGQNVTLSCEQNLNHDAMYWYRQDPGQGLRLIYYSQIVNDFQKGDIAEGYSVSREKKESFPLTVTSAQKNPTAFYLCASSSRGSGEAFFGQGTRLTVV.

The chain employs TRBV14 and TRBJ1-1; D unclear. Trimming took 4 bases from V and 1 from J, leaving 7 bases between them. The germline V gene has CDR1 SGHDN and CDR2 FVKESK. The CDR3 has 13 amino acids. The DNA for the CDR3 is TGTGCCAGCAGCCTCAAGCAGAACACTGAAGCTTTCTTT. Residues: CASSLKQNTEAFF.

This clone appeared once. The J gene is TRBJ2-7, the V gene TRBV7-2; TRBD2 aligns across 9 bases. V dropped 0 bases and J dropped 3; count of bases not matched to a gene: 0. Germline CDR1 SGHTA, CDR2 FQGNSA. CDR3 length equals 14 residues. CDR3 DNA sequence: TGTGCCAGCAGCTTAGCAGCGGGGGGCTACGAGCAGTACTTC. Amino acids: CASSLAAGGYEQYF.

This chain links TRBV11-2 with TRBJ2-3; 11 bases map to TRBD2. Germline CDR1 and CDR2: SGHAT and FQNNGV. The CDR3 has 15 amino acids. V shed 2 bases, J shed 3 bases, and the junction held 1 base outside the gene matches. The DNA for the CDR3 is TGTGCCAGCAGCTTACTAGCGGGAGGTACAGATACGCAGTATTTT. Its translation is CASSLLAGGTDTQYF.

The CDR3 region has the DNA TGTGCCAGCAGCTTAGCAGGGACTGGCTACGAGCAGTACTTC. Translation gives CASSLAGTGYEQYF. The chain uses TRBV7-2 and TRBJ2-7, with D tentatively TRBD2 (6 bases). In germline, CDR1 is SGHTA, CDR2 FQGNSA. Deletions cut 0 bases from V and 3 bases from J, with 9 bases between. This CDR3 spans 14 amino acids.

In this sample, this clone turned up once. The DNA of the CDR3 is TGTGCCAGCAGCGTGGACAGGGGCGGAAACACCGGGGAGCTGTTTTTT. It codes for CASSVDRGGNTGELFF. The chain recombines TRBV9 with TRBJ2-2; TRBD1 matches 9 bases. Germline V gene data show CDR1 as SGDLS and CDR2 as YYNGEE. The junction had 4 bases not matched to a gene; V was cut back by 2 bases and J by 2 bases. The CDR3 extends over 16 amino acids. Full variable domain (remainder filled in from reference TRBV9 and TRBJ2-2): DSGVTQTPKHLITATGQRVTLRCSPRSGDLSVYWYQQSLDQGLQFLIQYYNGEERAKGNILERFSAQQFPDLHSELNLSSLELGDSALYFCASSVDRGGNTGELFFGEGSRLTVL.

V is TRBV7-2 and J is TRBJ2-3; 7 nucleotides align to TRBD2. The J segment lost 2 bases and the V segment lost 1 base, leaving 6 bases of the junction unmatched. Germline V lookup: CDR1 SGHTA, CDR2 FQGNSA. The CDR3 consists of 16 residues. CDR3 in DNA: TGTGCCAGCAGCTTAGAGGGCGGGGGAAACACAGATACGCAGTATTTT. This gives the protein CASSLEGGGNTDTQYF.

This chain uses TRBV11-2 with TRBJ2-5, with 8 bases matching TRBD1. CDR3 size: 16 residues. J lost 5 bases, V lost 4 bases, and 12 bases had no gene match. Germline V gene data show CDR1 as SGHAT and CDR2 as FQNNGV. The CDR3 region is CASSSGDRPQKETQYF. CDR3 DNA sequence: TGTGCCAGCAGCTCCGGGGACAGGCCACAAAAGGAGACCCAGTACTTC.

This clone is a singleton in its sample. V and J are TRBV29-1 and TRBJ1-2; D is ambiguous. The CDR3 is made up of 16 amino acids. Trimming stripped 1 base from V and 8 bases from J, with 23 bases between. CDR1 is SQVTM, CDR2 ANQGSEA, per germline. The CDR3 spells CSVEGQRAAASKGYTF. DNA for the CDR3: TGCAGCGTTGAAGGGCAGCGTGCCGCCGCCTCTAAGGGCTACACCTTC.

The chain uses TRBV4-3 and TRBJ1-5; D is uncertain. The CDR3 is 14 residues long. V shed 0 bases and J shed 6 bases, with 9 bases lying between them. Germline V lookup: CDR1 LGHNA, CDR2 YSLEER. CDR3 nucleotide sequence: TGCGCCAGCAGCCAAGATGTCACGGGTCAGCCCCAGCATTTT. Translation: CASSQDVTGQPQHF.

The V gene is TRBV7-9, the J gene TRBJ1-2; TRBD1 might be the D (5 bases). V was pared by 1 base and J by 3 bases, with 12 bases between. Germline-derived CDR1 and CDR2 are SEHNR and FQNEAQ (reference sequence). The CDR3 contains 15 residues. The CDR3 region has the DNA TGTGCCAGCAGCTTAGGACAGTTTCTGGACTATGGCTACACCTTC. Protein product: CASSLGQFLDYGYTF.

The chain recombines TRBV7-8 with TRBJ1-6; TRBD1 agrees at 8 bases. The CDR3 length is 14 residues. The J segment lost 7 bases and the V segment lost 5 bases, leaving 4 bases of the junction unmatched. Germline V gene sequence: CDR1 SGHVS, CDR2 FQNEAQ. CDR3 in DNA: TGTGCCAGCAGCCCAAGACAGGGGAATTCACCCCTCCACTTT. Translating it yields CASSPRQGNSPLHF.

The genes are TRBV5-6 and TRBJ1-2, with D possibly being TRBD1 (6 bases). There are 13 residues in the CDR3. Trimming shortened V by 4 bases and J by 8 bases, and 15 bases separated the two germline ends. Germline CDR1 is SGHDT and CDR2 is YYEEEE. The CDR3: CASSRDTDRGYTF. For the CDR3, the DNA is TGTGCCAGCAGCCGGGACACCGACCGAGGCTACACCTTC. The full variable domain, its missing parts supplied by reference TRBV5-6 and TRBJ1-2, is DAGVTQSPTHLIKTRGQQVTLRCSPKSGHDTVSWYQQALGQGPQFIFQYYEEEERQRGNFPDRFSGHQFPNYSSELNVNALLLGDSALYLCASSRDTDRGYTFGSGTRLTVV.

This clone was seen only once. Additional DNA sequences in this sample encode the identical CDR3. The chain combines TRBV19 with TRBJ1-5; D is possibly TRBD1 (6 bases). CDR3 length equals 14 residues. Germline V lookup: CDR1 LNHDA, CDR2 SQIVND (reference sequence). Between the trimmed V and J ends, which lost 5 bases and 3 bases, there was a span of 11 bases. DNA for the CDR3: TGTGCCAGTAGTTCCGGACAGTTCAATCAGCCCCAGCATTTT. Its translation is CASSSGQFNQPQHF.

The gene calls are TRBV4-1 and TRBJ2-6; the D is unclear. Germline V gene lookup returns CDR1 MGHRA and CDR2 YSYEKL. The CDR3 sequence is 15 residues long. The V and J ends lost 0 bases and 0 bases respectively, with 3 bases between them. CDR3 sequence: CASSQESSGANVLTF. Here the CDR3 DNA reads TGCGCCAGCAGCCAAGAGAGCTCTGGGGCCAACGTCCTGACTTTC.

The rearrangement joins TRBV7-8 to TRBJ1-3; D might be TRBD1 (6 bases). Per germline, CDR1 SGHVS and CDR2 FQNEAQ. Between the trimmed V and J ends, which lost 0 bases and 3 bases, there was a span of 9 bases. The length of the CDR3 is 15 residues. CDR3 sequence reads: CASSLAGTSGNTIYF. For the CDR3, the DNA is TGTGCCAGCAGCTTAGCGGGGACAAGTGGAAACACCATATATTTT. Combining the CDR3 with reference TRBV7-8 and TRBJ1-3 gives the whole variable domain GAGVSQSPRYKVAKRGQDVALRCDPISGHVSLFWYQQALGQGPEFLTYFQNEAQLDKSGLPSDRFFAERPEGSVSTLKIQRTQQEDSAVYLCASSLAGTSGNTIYFGEGSWLTVV.

This clone was seen many times. The chain couples TRBV5-4 to TRBJ2-2; 8 bases are shared with TRBD1. Trimming cost V 4 bases and J 3 bases; bases outside gene matches: 5. The CDR3 consists of 15 residues. CDR1 and CDR2 (germline): SGHNT, YYREEE (reference sequence). The CDR3 DNA reads as TGTGCCAGCAGCCACTACAGGGGGGACACCGGGGAGCTGTTTTTT. It codes for CASSHYRGDTGELFF. The variable domain in full, completed from reference TRBV5-4 and TRBJ2-2, reads ETGVTQSPTHLIKTRGQQVTLRCSSQSGHNTVSWYQQALGQGPQFIFQYYREEENGRGNFPPRFSGLQFPNYSSELNVNALELDDSALYLCASSHYRGDTGELFFGEGSRLTVL.

The chain has TRBV10-1 and TRBJ2-1; 8 bases line up with TRBD2. The germline V gene encodes CDR1 WNHNN and CDR2 SYGVQD (reference sequence). Unmatched junction bases numbered 12, after V lost 6 bases and J lost 8 bases. The CDR3 is made up of 15 amino acids. The CDR3 loop reads CASSSGRGRIDEQFF. As DNA, the CDR3 is TGCGCCAGCAGCTCGGGTCGCGGGAGGATCGATGAGCAGTTCTTC.

J is TRBJ2-1 and V is TRBV6-5; the D gene is possibly TRBD2 (6 bases). V lost 8 bases to trimming and J lost 0 bases, with 14 bases between them. The length of the CDR3 is 15 residues. Germline CDR1 MNHEY, CDR2 SVGAGI. CDR3 sequence reads: CASGTLANSYNEQFF. CDR3 nucleotide sequence: TGTGCCAGCGGGACCCTAGCGAACTCCTACAATGAGCAGTTCTTC.